This record concerns one T cell receptor beta chain sequence. Its antigen is undetermined. Unique molecular identifiers were incorporated when the TCRbeta library was constructed. TCRdb independently ran MiXCR on the PCR reads; one entry per CDR3 protein. The sample holds 700,000 to 950,000 distinct CDR3 sequences, under 20% seen once. These data come from a study of T-cell reconstitution after alpha-beta-depleted transplantation in children. Study-wide findings and caveats: Several hundred expanded graft clones reportedly supplied alpha-beta T cells about two months after transplant. One year post-transplant, T-cell counts and diversity were largely derived from T cells produced anew.

With V trimmed by 3 bases and J by 3 bases, 10 bases remained unmatched. The V gene's germline CDR1 is DFQATT and CDR2 SNEGSKA (reference sequence). The CDR3 length is 17 residues. The starting material was PBMCs, mostly from graft donor cells, obtained 360 days after TCRalphabeta/CD19-depleted stem cell transplant. The sequence was collected from a male patient younger than 18 who had a stem cell transplant for acute lymphoblastic leukemia, so the T cells may come from the graft donor. The V gene is TRBV20-1, the J gene TRBJ1-4; 10 nucleotides match TRBD1. The CDR3 region is CSASVRTGGLANEKLFF. CDR3 DNA: TGCAGTGCTAGTGTTAGGACAGGGGGATTGGCTAATGAAAAACTGTTTTTT.